This TCR beta chain was captured in a study of CD8 T cells in Susac syndrome. The study, taken as a whole, reports: No clonal expansion appeared among CD4+ T cells in Susac patients.

Reverse transcription of roughly 0.5 to 1 ug RNA was performed with random hexamers. TCRdb analysed the immunoSEQ multiplex PCR reads with MiXCR anew, one entry per CDR3 protein. The sample has about 190,000 distinct CDR3 sequences; under 97% are singletons. With regard to this clonotype: Its antigen is as yet unknown.

The receptor was derived from a human donor with Susac syndrome. Sequencing was performed on CD4+ T cells from PBMCs.

CDR3 coding DNA: TGTGCCTGGAGCGAGACTCTGGGATCAAATACGCAGTATTTT. This sequence encodes CAWSETLGSNTQYF. The chain employs TRBV30 and TRBJ2-3; D remains unclear. Germline V gene lookup returns CDR1 GTSNPN and CDR2 SVGIG (reference sequence). The CDR3 has 14 residues. The V end lost 3 bases, the J end lost 7 bases, and 17 bases lay between the germline ends.